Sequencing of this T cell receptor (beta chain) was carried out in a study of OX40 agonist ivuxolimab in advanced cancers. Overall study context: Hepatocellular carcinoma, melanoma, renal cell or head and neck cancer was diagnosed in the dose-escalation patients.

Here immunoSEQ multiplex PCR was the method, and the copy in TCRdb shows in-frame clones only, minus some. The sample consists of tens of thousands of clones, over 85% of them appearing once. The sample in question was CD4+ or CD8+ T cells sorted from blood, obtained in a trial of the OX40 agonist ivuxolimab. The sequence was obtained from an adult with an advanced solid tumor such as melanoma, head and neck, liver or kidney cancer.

The CDR3: CASSPGGANYGYTF. CDR3 in DNA: TGTGCCAGCAGCCCAGGGGGAGCTAACTATGGCTACACCTTC. J is TRBJ1-2 and V is TRBV7-9; 7 bases agree with TRBD1. With 5 bases clipped from V and 0 bases from J, the junction kept 3 bases outside the gene matches. This CDR3 is 14 amino acids long. CDR1 is SEHNR, CDR2 FQNEAQ, per germline (reference sequence).